One and the same sample provided the 7 T cell receptor beta chains below, sequenced in a study of response to subunit inactivated influenza vaccine. Using its own MiXCR run on the RT-PCR reads, TCRdb lists one record per CDR3 protein. The sample includes about 830,000 distinct CDR3 sequences, around 20% of them seen just once. The specimen was PBMCs from blood, collected about 5 days after vaccination. Every receptor here comes from a man aged 50 to 60 who received an inactivated influenza vaccine.

This clonotype was counted ten times or more. This chain uses TRBV29-1 with TRBJ2-3, with TRBD2 matching 11 bases. Germline V gene sequence: CDR1 SQVTM, CDR2 ANQGSEA. V was clipped by 7 bases and J by 3 bases; unmatched bases: 6. This CDR3 spans 14 amino acids. CDR3 in DNA: TGCAGCGCCTTCGCTAGCGGGAGGACAGATACGCAGTATTTT. Translation gives CSAFASGRTDTQYF.

The V gene is TRBV6-1, the J gene TRBJ2-7; D may correspond to TRBD1 or TRBD2 (6 bases each). Germline CDR1 is MNHNS and CDR2 is SASEGT. The CDR3 totals 13 residues. V gave up 4 bases and J gave up 6 bases, with 13 bases separating them. CDR3 DNA sequence: TGTGCCAGCAGTGGCCCGGGGGCACGCGAGCAGTACTTC. Protein product: CASSGPGAREQYF.

The rearrangement uses TRBV5-1 and TRBJ2-1; 15 nucleotides line up with TRBD2. Germline V gene data show CDR1 as SGHRS and CDR2 as YFSETQ. The J segment lost 8 bases and the V segment lost 4 bases, leaving 10 bases of the junction unmatched. The CDR3 is 17 amino acids. The CDR3 DNA reads as TGCGCCAGCAGCCCACGGACTAGCGGGGGGGCTAAGTATGAGCAGTTCTTC. It translates to CASSPRTSGGAKYEQFF.

This clonotype was seen more than once but under ten times. CDR3 nucleotide sequence: TGCAGTGCTAGGGACAGGGGAACCTATGGCTACACCTTC. It codes for CSARDRGTYGYTF. This sequence joins TRBV20-1 and TRBJ1-2; 9 bases line up with TRBD1. Per germline, CDR1 DFQATT and CDR2 SNEGSKA (reference sequence). The CDR3 length is 13 residues. Trimming took 3 bases from V and 4 from J; bases not matched to a gene: 3.

Only a few counts were recorded for this clonotype. The junction departs from germline at one end; a sequencing error may be responsible. The chain recombines TRBV24-1 with TRBJ1-5; TRBD1 matches at 8 bases. The CDR3 consists of 11 residues. CDR1 and CDR2 (germline): KGHDR, SFDVKD. This CDR3 is CAIDDRGQKSF. The CDR3 DNA reads TGTGCCATTGACGACAGGGGACAAAAATCGTTT.

This clonotype was detected a few times. This chain links TRBV27 with TRBJ1-2; no clear D gene. CDR3 size: 16 residues. Germline CDR1 and CDR2: MNHEY and SMNVEV (reference sequence). V gave up 4 bases and J gave up 2 bases, with 17 bases separating them. CDR3 nucleotide sequence: TGTGCCAGCAGTTACAACTACCCCGTCGAGAACTATGGCTACACCTTC. It translates to CASSYNYPVENYGYTF.

This clonotype turned up a few times. The chain has TRBV6-1 and TRBJ2-5; no firm D call. Trimming removed 6 bases from V and 0 bases from J, with 8 bases in between. This CDR3 region has 13 residues. The germline V gene has CDR1 MNHNS and CDR2 SASEGT. The CDR3 protein is CASSPVHQETQYF. The CDR3 DNA reads as TGTGCCAGCAGCCCCGTACACCAAGAGACCCAGTACTTC.